This T cell receptor (beta chain) was sequenced in a study of shared T cell receptors in the human thymus. The V gene's germline CDR1 is GTSNPN and CDR2 SVGIG (reference sequence). The CDR3 has 22 residues. The junction had 21 bases not matched to a gene; V was cut back by 0 bases and J by 4 bases. The method was immunoSEQ multiplex PCR; TCRdb's version includes in-frame clones alone and lacks a portion of them. The table shows some 700,000 clones, with 88% occurring only once. A further study also used this sample, focusing on human thymus T cells. That source reports: From resections taken during corrective heart surgery, the thymus tissue was obtained. Blood and thymic repertoires both appeared biased in V and J gene usage.

This TCR came from a boy under two years old with a congenital heart defect. Sequencing was carried out using thymocytes. This chain links TRBV30 with TRBJ2-1; 13 nucleotides line up with TRBD2. CDR3 nucleotide sequence: TGTGCCTGGAGTGTTAGAACAGGATTACTAGCGGGAGGGCTTAGAGGGTACAATGAGCAGTTCTTC. Amino acids: CAWSVRTGLLAGGLRGYNEQFF.